The following is a TCR beta chain sequence with its context. This entry belongs to a study of T cell changes during pregnancy in multiple sclerosis. The data were produced by immunoSEQ multiplex PCR, yet TCRdb's version contains in-frame clones alone and is incomplete. The sample lists about 13,000 clones; roughly 90% were seen once. Germline loops: CDR1 MDHEN, CDR2 SYDVKM. Trimming removed 6 bases from V and 7 bases from J; junction bases left unmatched: 14. This CDR3 is 16 amino acids long. The material sequenced was CD8+ T cells from peripheral blood mononuclear cells, taken after pregnancy. V gene TRBV28 combines with J gene TRBJ1-4, with 7 bases lining up with TRBD1. This sequence originates from a female donor in good health, enrolled as a control in a pregnancy study. The CDR3 nucleotides are TGTGCCAGCAGCTATGTACCGGGACAGCCAGGTGAAAAACTGTTTTTT. It codes for CASSYVPGQPGEKLFF.